This entry describes one TCR beta chain. This sample was included in a study of T cell responses to AZD1222 COVID-19 vaccine. Study-level background: Pooling was applied to second doses at about 4 or about 12 weeks.

TCRdb keeps only in-frame clones here, not all; method: immunoSEQ multiplex PCR. The repertoire includes 120,000 or so clones, roughly nine tenths of them detected once, and roughly 5% sits in the top ten. V gave up 3 bases and J gave up 2 bases, with 7 bases separating them. The CDR3 length is 12 residues. Germline-derived CDR1 and CDR2 are GTSNPN and SVGIG (reference sequence). The V call is TRBV30, the J call TRBJ1-2; D unresolved. The source is an adult in good health. The sample was peripheral blood, taken on day 0 of AZD1222 vaccination. In nucleotides, the CDR3 is TGTGCCTGGAGAATAGGGAACTATGGCTACACCTTC. It translates to CAWRIGNYGYTF.